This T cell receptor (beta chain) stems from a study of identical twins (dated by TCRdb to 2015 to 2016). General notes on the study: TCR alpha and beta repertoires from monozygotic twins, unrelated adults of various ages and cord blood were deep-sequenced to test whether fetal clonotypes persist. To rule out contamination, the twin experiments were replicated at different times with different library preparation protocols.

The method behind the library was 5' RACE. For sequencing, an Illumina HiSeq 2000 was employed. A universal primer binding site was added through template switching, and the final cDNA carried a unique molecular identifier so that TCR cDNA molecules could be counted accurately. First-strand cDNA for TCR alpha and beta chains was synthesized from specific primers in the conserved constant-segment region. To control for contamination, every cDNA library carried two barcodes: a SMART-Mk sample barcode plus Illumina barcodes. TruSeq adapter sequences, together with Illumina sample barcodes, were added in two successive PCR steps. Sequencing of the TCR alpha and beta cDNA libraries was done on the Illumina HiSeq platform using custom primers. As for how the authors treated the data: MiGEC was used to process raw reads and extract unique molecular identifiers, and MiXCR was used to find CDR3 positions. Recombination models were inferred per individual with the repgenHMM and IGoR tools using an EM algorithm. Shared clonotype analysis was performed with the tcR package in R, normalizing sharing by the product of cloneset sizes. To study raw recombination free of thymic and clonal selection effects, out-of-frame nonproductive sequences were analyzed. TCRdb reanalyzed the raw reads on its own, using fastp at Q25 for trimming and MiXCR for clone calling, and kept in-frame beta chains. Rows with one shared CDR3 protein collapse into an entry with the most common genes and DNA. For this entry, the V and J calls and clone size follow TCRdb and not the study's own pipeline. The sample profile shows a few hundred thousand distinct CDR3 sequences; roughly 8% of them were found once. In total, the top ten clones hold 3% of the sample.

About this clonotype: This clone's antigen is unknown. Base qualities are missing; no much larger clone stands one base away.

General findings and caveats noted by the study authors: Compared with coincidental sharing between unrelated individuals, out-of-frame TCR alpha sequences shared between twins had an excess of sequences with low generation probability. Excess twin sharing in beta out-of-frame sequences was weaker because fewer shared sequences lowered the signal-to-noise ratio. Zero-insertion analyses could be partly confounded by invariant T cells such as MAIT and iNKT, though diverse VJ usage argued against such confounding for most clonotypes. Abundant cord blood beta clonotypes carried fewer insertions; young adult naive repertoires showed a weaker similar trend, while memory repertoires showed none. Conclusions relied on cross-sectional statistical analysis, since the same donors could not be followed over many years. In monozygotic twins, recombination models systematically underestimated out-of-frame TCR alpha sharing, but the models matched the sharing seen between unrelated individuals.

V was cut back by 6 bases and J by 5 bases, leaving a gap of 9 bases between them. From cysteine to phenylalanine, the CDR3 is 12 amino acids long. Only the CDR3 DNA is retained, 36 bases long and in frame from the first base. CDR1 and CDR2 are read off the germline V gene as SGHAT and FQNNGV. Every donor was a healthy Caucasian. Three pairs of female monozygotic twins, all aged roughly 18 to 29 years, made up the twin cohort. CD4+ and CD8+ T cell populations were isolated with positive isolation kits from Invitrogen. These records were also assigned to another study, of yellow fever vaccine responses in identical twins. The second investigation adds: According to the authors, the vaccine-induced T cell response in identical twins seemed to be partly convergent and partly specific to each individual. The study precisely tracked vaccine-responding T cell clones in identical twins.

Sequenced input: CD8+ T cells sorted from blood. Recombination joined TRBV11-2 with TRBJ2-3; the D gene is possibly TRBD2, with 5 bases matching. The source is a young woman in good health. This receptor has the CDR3 CASRTMGDTQYF. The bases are TGTGCCAGCAGGACTATGGGAGATACGCAGTATTTT.